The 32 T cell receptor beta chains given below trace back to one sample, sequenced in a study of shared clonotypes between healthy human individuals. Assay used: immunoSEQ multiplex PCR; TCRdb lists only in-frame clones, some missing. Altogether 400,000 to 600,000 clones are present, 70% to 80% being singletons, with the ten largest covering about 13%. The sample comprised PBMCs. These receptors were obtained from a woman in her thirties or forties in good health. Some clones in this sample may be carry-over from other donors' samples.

CDR3 nucleotides: TGTGCCAGCAGGGGTGCTTGTAATGAAAAACTGTTTTTT. Translation gives CASRGACNEKLFF. The gene calls are TRBV7-8 and TRBJ1-4; no firm D call. V was trimmed by 6 bases and J by 4 bases, leaving 9 bases between them. CDR1 and CDR2 from the germline V gene are SGHVS and FQNEAQ. This CDR3 spans 13 amino acids.

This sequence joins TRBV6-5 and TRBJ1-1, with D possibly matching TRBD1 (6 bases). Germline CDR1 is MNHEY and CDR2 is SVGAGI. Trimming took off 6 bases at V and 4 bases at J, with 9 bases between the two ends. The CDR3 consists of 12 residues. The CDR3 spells CASSTRGTEAFF. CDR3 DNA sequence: TGTGCCAGCAGCACCAGGGGCACTGAAGCTTTCTTT.

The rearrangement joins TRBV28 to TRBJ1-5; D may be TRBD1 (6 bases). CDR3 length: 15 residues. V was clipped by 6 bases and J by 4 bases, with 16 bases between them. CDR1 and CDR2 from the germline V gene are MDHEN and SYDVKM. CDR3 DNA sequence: TGTGCCAGCAGCCAGCCGACAGGAGGTAATCAGCCCCAGCATTTT. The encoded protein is CASSQPTGGNQPQHF.

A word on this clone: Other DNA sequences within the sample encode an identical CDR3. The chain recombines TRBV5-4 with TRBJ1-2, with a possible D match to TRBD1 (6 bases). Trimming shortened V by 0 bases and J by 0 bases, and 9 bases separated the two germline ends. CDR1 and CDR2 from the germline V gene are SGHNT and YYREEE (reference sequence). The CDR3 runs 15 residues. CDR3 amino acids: CASSLGGAANYGYTF. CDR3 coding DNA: TGTGCCAGCAGCTTGGGGGGGGCGGCTAACTATGGCTACACCTTC.

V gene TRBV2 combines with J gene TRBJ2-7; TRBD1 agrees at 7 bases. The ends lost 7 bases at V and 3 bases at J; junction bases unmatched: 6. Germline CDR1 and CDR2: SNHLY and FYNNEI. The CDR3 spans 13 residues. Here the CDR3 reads CASNPQGYYEQYF. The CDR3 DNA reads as TGTGCCAGCAATCCACAGGGGTACTACGAGCAGTACTTC.

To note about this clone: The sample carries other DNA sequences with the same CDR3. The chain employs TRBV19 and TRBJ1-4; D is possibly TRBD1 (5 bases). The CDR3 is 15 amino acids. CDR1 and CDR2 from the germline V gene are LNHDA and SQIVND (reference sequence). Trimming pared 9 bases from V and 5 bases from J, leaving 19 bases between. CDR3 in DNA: TGTGCCAGCAGTGCAACAGGCGGGGGGAATGAAAAACTGTTTTTT. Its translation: CASSATGGGNEKLFF.

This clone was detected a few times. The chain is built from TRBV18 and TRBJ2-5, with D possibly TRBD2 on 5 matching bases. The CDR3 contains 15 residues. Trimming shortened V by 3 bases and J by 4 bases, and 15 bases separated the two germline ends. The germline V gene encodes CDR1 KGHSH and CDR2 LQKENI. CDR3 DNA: TGTGCCAGCTCACCCCGACCCGGGGTGGGAGAGACCCAGTACTTC. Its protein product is CASSPRPGVGETQYF.

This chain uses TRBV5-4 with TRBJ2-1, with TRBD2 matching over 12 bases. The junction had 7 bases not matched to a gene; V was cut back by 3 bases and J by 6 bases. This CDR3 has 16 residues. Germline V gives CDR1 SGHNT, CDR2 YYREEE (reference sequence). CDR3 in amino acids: CASSSPSSGRANEQFF. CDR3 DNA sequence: TGTGCCAGCAGCTCACCTTCTAGCGGGAGGGCCAATGAGCAGTTCTTC.

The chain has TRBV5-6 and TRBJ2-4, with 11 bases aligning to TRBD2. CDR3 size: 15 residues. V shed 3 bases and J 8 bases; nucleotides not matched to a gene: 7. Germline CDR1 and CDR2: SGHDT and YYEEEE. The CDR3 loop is CASSSPSGGRDIQYF. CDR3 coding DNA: TGTGCCAGCAGCTCCCCTAGCGGGGGGAGGGACATTCAGTACTTC.

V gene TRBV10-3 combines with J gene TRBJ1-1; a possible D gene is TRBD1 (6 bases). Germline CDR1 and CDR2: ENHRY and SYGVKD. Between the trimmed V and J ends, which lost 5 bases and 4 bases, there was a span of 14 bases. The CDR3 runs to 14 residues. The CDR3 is CAISKQTGTTEAFF. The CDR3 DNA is TGTGCCATCAGTAAACAAACAGGGACCACTGAAGCTTTCTTT.

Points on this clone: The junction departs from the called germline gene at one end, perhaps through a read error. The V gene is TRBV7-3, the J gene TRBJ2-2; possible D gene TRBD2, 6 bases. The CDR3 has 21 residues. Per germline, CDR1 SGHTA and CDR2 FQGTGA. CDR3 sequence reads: CASGLNPPTGGRSIGTGELFF. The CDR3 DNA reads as TGTGCCAGCGGCTTAAATCCCCCAACCGGAGGGAGGTCGATTGGGACCGGGGAGCTGTTTTTT.

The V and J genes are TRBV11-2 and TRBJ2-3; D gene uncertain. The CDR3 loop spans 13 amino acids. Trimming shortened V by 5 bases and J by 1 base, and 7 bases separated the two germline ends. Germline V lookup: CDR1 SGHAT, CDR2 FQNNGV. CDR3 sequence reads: CASSPGGTDTQYF. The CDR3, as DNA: TGTGCCAGCAGCCCAGGTGGCACAGATACGCAGTATTTT.

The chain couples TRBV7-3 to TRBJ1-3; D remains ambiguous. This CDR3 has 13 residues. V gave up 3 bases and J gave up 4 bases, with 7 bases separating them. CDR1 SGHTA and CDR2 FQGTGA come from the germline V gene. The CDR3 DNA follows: TGTGCCAGCAGCTTTGCACAAGGAAACACCATATATTTT. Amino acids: CASSFAQGNTIYF. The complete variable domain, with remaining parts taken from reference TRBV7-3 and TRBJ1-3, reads GAGVSQTPSNKVTEKGKYVELRCDPISGHTALYWYRQSLGQGPEFLIYFQGTGAADDSGLPNDRFFAVRPEGSVSTLKIQRTERGDSAVYLCASSFAQGNTIYFGEGSWLTVV.

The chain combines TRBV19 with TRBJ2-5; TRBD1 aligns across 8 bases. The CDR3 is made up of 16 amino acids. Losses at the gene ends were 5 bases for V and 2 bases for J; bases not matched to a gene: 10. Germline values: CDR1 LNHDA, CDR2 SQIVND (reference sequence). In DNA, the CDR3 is TGTGCCAGTAGTGCCAGGGGGCGGCCGGGGCAAGAGACCCAGTACTTC. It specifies CASSARGRPGQETQYF.

CDR3 loop: CASSEGTSGGRGGYTF. The DNA for the CDR3 is TGTGCCAGCAGTGAAGGGACCTCAGGGGGAAGAGGAGGCTACACCTTC. The chain couples TRBV6-1 to TRBJ1-2, with 7 bases aligning to TRBD1. The CDR3 contains 16 residues. The junction had 13 bases not matched to a gene; V was cut back by 1 base and J by 8 bases. Germline CDR1 MNHNS, CDR2 SASEGT.

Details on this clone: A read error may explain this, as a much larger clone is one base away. The CDR3 spells CASSYNPGAGEDEQYF. The CDR3 DNA sequence: TGCGCCAGCAGCTATAACCCCGGGGCAGGGGAAGACGAGCAGTACTTC. The chain links TRBV5-1 to TRBJ2-7, with a weak D call TRBD1 (6 bases). Trimming took 3 bases from V and 5 from J, leaving 21 bases between them. The CDR3 length is 16 residues. Germline CDR1 and CDR2: SGHRS and YFSETQ.

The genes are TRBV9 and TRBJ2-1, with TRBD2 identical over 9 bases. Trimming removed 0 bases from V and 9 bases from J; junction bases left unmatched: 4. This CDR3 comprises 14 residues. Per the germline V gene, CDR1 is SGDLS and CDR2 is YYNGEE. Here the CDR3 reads CASSVVQREAEQFF. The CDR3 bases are TGTGCCAGCAGCGTAGTTCAGCGGGAGGCTGAGCAGTTCTTC. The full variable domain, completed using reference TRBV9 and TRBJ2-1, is DSGVTQTPKHLITATGQRVTLRCSPRSGDLSVYWYQQSLDQGLQFLIQYYNGEERAKGNILERFSAQQFPDLHSELNLSSLELGDSALYFCASSVVQREAEQFFGPGTRLTVL.

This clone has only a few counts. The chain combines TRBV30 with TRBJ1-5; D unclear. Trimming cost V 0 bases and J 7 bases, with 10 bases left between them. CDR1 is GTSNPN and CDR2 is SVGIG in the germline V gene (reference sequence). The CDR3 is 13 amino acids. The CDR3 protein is CAWSVLDGQPQHF. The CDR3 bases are TGTGCCTGGAGTGTACTCGATGGACAGCCCCAGCATTTT.

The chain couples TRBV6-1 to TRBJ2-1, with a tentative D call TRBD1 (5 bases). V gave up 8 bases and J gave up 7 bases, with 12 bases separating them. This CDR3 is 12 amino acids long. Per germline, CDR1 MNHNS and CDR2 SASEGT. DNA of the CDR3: TGTGCCAGCGGGGCAGGGTGGAATGAGCAGTTCTTC. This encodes CASGAGWNEQFF.

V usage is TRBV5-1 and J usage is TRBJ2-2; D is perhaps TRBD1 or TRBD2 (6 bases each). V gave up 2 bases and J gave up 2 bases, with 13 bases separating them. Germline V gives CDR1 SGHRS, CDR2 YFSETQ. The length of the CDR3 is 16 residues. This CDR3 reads CASSFMGGPNTGELFF. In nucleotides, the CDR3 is TGCGCCAGCAGCTTTATGGGGGGCCCTAACACCGGGGAGCTGTTTTTT.

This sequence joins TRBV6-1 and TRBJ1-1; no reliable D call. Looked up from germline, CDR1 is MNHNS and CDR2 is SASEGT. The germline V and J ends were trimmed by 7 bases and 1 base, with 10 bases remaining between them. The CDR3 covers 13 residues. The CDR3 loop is CASTALPNTEAFF. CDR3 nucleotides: TGTGCCAGCACCGCCCTCCCGAACACTGAAGCTTTCTTT.

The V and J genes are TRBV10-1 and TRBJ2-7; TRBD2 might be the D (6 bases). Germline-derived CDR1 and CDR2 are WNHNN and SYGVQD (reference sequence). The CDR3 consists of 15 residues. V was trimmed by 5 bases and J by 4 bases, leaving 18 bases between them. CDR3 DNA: TGCGCCAGCAGTCGTGGTGGACCGGGGGAATACGAGCAGTACTTC. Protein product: CASSRGGPGEYEQYF.

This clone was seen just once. CDR3 DNA: TGTGCCAGCAGCCCCGATACTGGGTATGGCTACACCTTC. Residues: CASSPDTGYGYTF. The J gene is TRBJ1-2, the V gene TRBV11-3, with D hard to call. This CDR3 has 13 residues. Germline values: CDR1 SGHNT, CDR2 YENEEA. V lost 5 bases and J 5 bases, leaving 12 bases between the germline ends.

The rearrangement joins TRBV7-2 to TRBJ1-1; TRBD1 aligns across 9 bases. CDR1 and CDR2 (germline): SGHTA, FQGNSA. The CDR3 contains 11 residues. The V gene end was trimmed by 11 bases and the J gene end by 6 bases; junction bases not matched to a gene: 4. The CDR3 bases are TGTGCCGCCAGACAGGGGGCTGAAGCTTTCTTT. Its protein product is CAARQGAEAFF.

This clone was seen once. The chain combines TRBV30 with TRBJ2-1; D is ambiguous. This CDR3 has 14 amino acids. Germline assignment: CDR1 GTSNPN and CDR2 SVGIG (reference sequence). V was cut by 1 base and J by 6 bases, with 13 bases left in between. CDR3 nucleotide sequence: TGTGCCTGGAGTGGGCTGGACCCGGTCAATGAGCAGTTCTTC. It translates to CAWSGLDPVNEQFF.

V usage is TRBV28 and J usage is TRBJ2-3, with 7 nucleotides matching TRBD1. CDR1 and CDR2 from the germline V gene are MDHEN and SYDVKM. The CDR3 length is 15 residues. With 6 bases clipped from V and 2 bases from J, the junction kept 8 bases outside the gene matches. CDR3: CASSRSGGDTDTQYF. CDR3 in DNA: TGTGCCAGCAGCCGTTCAGGGGGTGACACAGATACGCAGTATTTT. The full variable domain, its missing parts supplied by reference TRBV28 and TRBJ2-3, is DVKVTQSSRYLVKRTGEKVFLECVQDMDHENMFWYRQDPGLGLRLIYFSYDVKMKEKGDIPEGYSVSREKKERFSLILESASTNQTSMYLCASSRSGGDTDTQYFGPGTRLTVL.

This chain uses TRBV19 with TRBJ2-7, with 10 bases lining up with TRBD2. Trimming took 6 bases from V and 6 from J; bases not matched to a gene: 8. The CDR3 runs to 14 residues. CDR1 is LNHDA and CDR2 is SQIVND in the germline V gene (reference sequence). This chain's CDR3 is CASSYSLAGVEQYF. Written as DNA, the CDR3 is TGTGCCAGTAGCTACTCTCTAGCGGGAGTCGAGCAGTACTTC.

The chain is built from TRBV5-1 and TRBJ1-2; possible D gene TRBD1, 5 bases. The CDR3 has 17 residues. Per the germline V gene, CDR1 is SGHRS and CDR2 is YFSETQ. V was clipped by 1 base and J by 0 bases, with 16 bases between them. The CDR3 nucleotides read TGCGCCAGCAGCTTGCCGGGAGCAGGGAGAGCTAACTATGGCTACACCTTC. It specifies CASSLPGAGRANYGYTF.

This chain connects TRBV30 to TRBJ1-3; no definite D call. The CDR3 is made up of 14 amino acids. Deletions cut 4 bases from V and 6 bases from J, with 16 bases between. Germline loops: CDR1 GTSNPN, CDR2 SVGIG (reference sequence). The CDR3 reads CAWTMDAAVNTIYF. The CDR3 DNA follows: TGTGCCTGGACCATGGACGCCGCTGTAAACACCATATATTTT.

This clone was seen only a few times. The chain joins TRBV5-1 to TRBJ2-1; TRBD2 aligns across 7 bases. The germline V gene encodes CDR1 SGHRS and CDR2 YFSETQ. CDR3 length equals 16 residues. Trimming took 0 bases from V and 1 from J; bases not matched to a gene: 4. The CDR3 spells CASSLEGGSSYNEQFF. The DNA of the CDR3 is TGCGCCAGCAGCTTGGAGGGCGGGAGTTCCTACAATGAGCAGTTCTTC. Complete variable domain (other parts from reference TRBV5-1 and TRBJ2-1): KAGVTQTPRYLIKTRGQQVTLSCSPISGHRSVSWYQQTPGQGLQFLFEYFSETQRNKGNFPGRFSGRQFSNSRSEMNVSTLELGDSALYLCASSLEGGSSYNEQFFGPGTRLTVL.

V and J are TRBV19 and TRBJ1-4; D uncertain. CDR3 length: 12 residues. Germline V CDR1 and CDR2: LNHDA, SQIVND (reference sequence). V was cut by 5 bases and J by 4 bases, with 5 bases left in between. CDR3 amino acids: CASSLGNEKLFF. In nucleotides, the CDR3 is TGTGCCAGTAGTTTGGGTAATGAAAAACTGTTTTTT.

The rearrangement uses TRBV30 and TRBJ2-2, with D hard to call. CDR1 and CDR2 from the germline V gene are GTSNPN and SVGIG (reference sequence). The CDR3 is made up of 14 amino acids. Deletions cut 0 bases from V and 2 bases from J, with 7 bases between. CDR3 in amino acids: CAWSVRTNTGELFF. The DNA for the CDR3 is TGTGCCTGGAGTGTCCGTACAAACACCGGGGAGCTGTTTTTT.